This is a list of T cell receptor beta chains from one sample in a study of tumor and adjacent non-tumor tissue in lung cancer. TCRdb passed the multiplex PCR reads through MiXCR, listing each CDR3 protein once. Among more than 90,000 distinct CDR3 sequences listed, about 67% were seen once. Sequenced material: lung tumor tissue. The receptors stem from a man aged 60 to 75 with non-small cell lung cancer. Each CDR3 is given with its conserved first and last residue. Each record gives: D gene, V gene, J gene, clone size, CDR3 protein, CDR3 DNA. D genes are given only for firm matches. Only part of the rows carry a size: once, few, many, or a class if the clone is expanded.

D: TRBD1
V: TRBV14
J: TRBJ1-4
size: many
CDR3: CASSQLSGGEEKLFF
DNA: TGTGCCAGCAGCCAACTCTCAGGGGGCGAGGAAAAACTGTTTTTT

D: -
V: TRBV13
J: TRBJ1-1
size: many
CDR3: CASSPMGGKYTEAFF
DNA: TGTGCCAGCAGCCCGATGGGGGGGAAATACACTGAAGCTTTCTTT

D: TRBD1
V: TRBV13
J: TRBJ2-2
size: -
CDR3: CVSSRDRTQSMQLFF
DNA: TGTGTCAGCAGCAGGGACAGGACCCAGTCTATGCAGCTGTTTTTT

D: -
V: TRBV11-3
J: TRBJ2-1
size: -
CDR3: CANSPYIPISSYDEQFF
DNA: TGTGCCAACAGCCCTTACATACCTATTTCTTCCTACGATGAGCAGTTCTTC

D: -
V: TRBV20-1
J: TRBJ2-7
size: -
CDR3: CSARPSGKGYERYF
DNA: TGCAGTGCTAGACCTTCCGGGAAAGGCTACGAGCGGTACTTC

D: -
V: TRBV11-2
J: TRBJ2-2
size: -
CDR3: CASSYAFAGCACGPNTGELFF
DNA: TGTGCCAGCAGCTACGCCTTCGCCGGGTGTGCTTGCGGGCCTAATACCGGGGAGCTGTTTTTT

D: -
V: TRBV4-3
J: TRBJ1-4
size: -
CDR3: CVSSQLGTHNEKLFF
DNA: TGCGTCAGCAGCCAATTGGGGACACATAATGAAAAACTGTTTTTT

D: -
V: TRBV29-1
J: TRBJ2-7
size: -
CDR3: CSVVLGAGYERYF
DNA: TGCAGCGTTGTCCTGGGGGCCGGTTACGAGCGGTACTTC

D: -
V: TRBV28
J: TRBJ2-7
size: many
CDR3: CASATDYEQYF
DNA: TGTGCCAGCGCGACCGACTACGAGCAGTACTTC

D: -
V: TRBV11-1
J: TRBJ2-1
size: -
CDR3: CASSLILSGGCNEQFF
DNA: TGTGCCAGCAGCTTAATTCTAAGCGGCGGGTGCAATGAGCAGTTCTTC

D: -
V: TRBV5-6
J: TRBJ2-5
size: many
CDR3: CASSLEDLQETQYF
DNA: TGTGCCAGCAGCTTGGAGGACTTACAAGAGACCCAGTACTTC

D: -
V: TRBV12-3/TRBV12-4
J: TRBJ2-6
size: -
CDR3: CASTPGTSVSGANVPTF
DNA: TGTGCCAGCACTCCTGGAACTTCTGTCTCTGGGGCCAACGTCCCGACTTTC

D: -
V: TRBV6-5
J: TRBJ1-2
size: -
CDR3: CASSLGQNYGYTF
DNA: TGTGCCAGCAGTCTCGGACAGAACTATGGCTACACCTTC

D: -
V: TRBV5-4
J: TRBJ2-5
size: -
CDR3: CASSLVPGTQETQYF
DNA: TGTGCCAGCAGCTTGGTTCCGGGGACCCAAGAGACCCAGTACTTC

D: -
V: TRBV10-3
J: TRBJ1-5
size: few
CDR3: CAIKRGDDQPQHF
DNA: TGTGCCATCAAAAGAGGGGACGATCAGCCCCAGCATTTT

D: -
V: TRBV6-1
J: TRBJ2-1
size: -
CDR3: CASNRGYNEQFF
DNA: TGTGCCAGCAATAGAGGGTATAATGAGCAGTTCTTC

D: -
V: TRBV24-1
J: TRBJ2-2
size: -
CDR3: CATSDLWVNAGELFF
DNA: TGTGCCACCAGTGATTTGTGGGTGAACGCCGGGGAGCTGTTTTTT

D: TRBD2
V: TRBV7-8
J: TRBJ2-5
size: -
CDR3: CAISRGVAGDQETQYF
DNA: TGTGCCATCAGCAGAGGGGTAGCGGGAGACCAAGAGACCCAGTACTTC

D: -
V: TRBV20-1
J: TRBJ2-5
size: -
CDR3: CSANPTGLRETQYF
DNA: TGCAGTGCTAACCCGACTGGGCTGAGAGAGACCCAGTACTTC

D: -
V: TRBV20-1
J: TRBJ1-3
size: -
CDR3: CSANVGNIIYF
DNA: TGCAGCGCTAACGTGGGAAACATCATATATTTT

D: -
V: TRBV20-1
J: TRBJ2-7
size: many
CDR3: CSARRQSYEQYF
DNA: TGCAGTGCTAGGAGACAGTCCTACGAGCAGTACTTC

D: -
V: TRBV7-9
J: TRBJ1-2
size: many
CDR3: CASSPPWTDYGYTF
DNA: TGTGCCAGCAGCCCCCCCTGGACAGACTATGGCTACACCTTC

D: -
V: TRBV6-1
J: TRBJ1-5
size: many
CDR3: CASSETTGSQPQHF
DNA: TGTGCCAGCAGTGAAACTACAGGGAGTCAGCCCCAGCATTTT

D: TRBD1
V: TRBV11-3
J: TRBJ2-1
size: -
CDR3: CASTKRTGPYNEQSF
DNA: TGTGCCAGCACCAAAAGGACAGGTCCCTATAATGAGCAGTCCTTC

D: -
V: TRBV28
J: TRBJ2-6
size: -
CDR3: CASSPRKAGANVLTF
DNA: TGTGCCAGCAGCCCTAGGAAAGCCGGGGCCAACGTCCTGACTTTC

D: -
V: TRBV10-3
J: TRBJ1-6
size: once
CDR3: CAIREDNSPIHF
DNA: TGTGCCATCAGGGAAGATAATTCACCTATCCACTTT

D: -
V: TRBV5-6
J: TRBJ2-1
size: -
CDR3: CASGSSGRYNEQFF
DNA: TGTGCCAGCGGCAGTTCAGGAAGATACAACGAGCAGTTCTTC

D: TRBD2
V: TRBV20-1
J: TRBJ2-5
size: few
CDR3: CSAREASGRALETQYF
DNA: TGCAGTGCTAGAGAAGCTAGCGGGAGGGCCCTCGAGACCCAGTACTTC

D: -
V: TRBV15
J: TRBJ2-5
size: -
CDR3: CATSKLGQETQYF
DNA: TGTGCCACCAGCAAGCTGGGCCAAGAGACCCAGTACTTC

D: -
V: TRBV2
J: TRBJ1-1
size: -
CDR3: CANRAIDTMNTEPFF
DNA: TGTGCAAACAGAGCAATTGACACGATGAACACTGAACCTTTCTTT

D: -
V: TRBV6-1
J: TRBJ1-5
size: -
CDR3: CAGSETTPQSQHF
DNA: TGTGCCGGCAGTGAAACCACCCCTCAGTCCCAGCATTTT

D: TRBD1
V: TRBV6-5
J: TRBJ1-2
size: -
CDR3: CASGYRGGTDYGYTF
DNA: TGTGCCAGCGGTTACCGAGGCGGGACAGACTATGGCTACACCTTC

D: -
V: TRBV11-3
J: TRBJ2-1
size: -
CDR3: CASSLRQDSYDEHFF
DNA: TGTGCCAGCAGCTTACGGCAGGACTCCTACGATGAGCATTTCTTC

D: -
V: TRBV11-3
J: TRBJ2-7
size: -
CDR3: CTSSLSRGYYEQYF
DNA: TGTACCAGCAGTCTCAGCCGGGGATACTACGAGCAGTACTTC

D: -
V: TRBV6-6
J: TRBJ2-4
size: -
CDR3: CASSYSISENRNIQYF
DNA: TGTGCCAGCAGTTATTCGATTAGCGAGAATAGAAACATTCAGTACTTC

D: TRBD2
V: TRBV11-2
J: TRBJ2-3
size: -
CDR3: CASILRLAGGPTDTQYF
DNA: TGTGCCAGCATCTTAAGGCTAGCGGGGGGGCCGACAGATACGCAGTATTTT

D: -
V: TRBV10-3
J: TRBJ2-5
size: -
CDR3: CAISESGRGQETQYF
DNA: TGTGCCATCAGTGAGTCTGGACGCGGGCAAGAGACCCAGTACTTC

D: -
V: TRBV7-9
J: TRBJ1-1
size: -
CDR3: CASSLGGGNAEAFF
DNA: TGTGCCAGCAGCTTAGGTGGTGGGAACGCTGAAGCTTTCTTT

D: -
V: TRBV10-3
J: TRBJ2-3
size: -
CDR3: CAIKGGDSMGTDTQYF
DNA: TGTGCCATCAAAGGAGGGGATAGCATGGGCACAGATACGCAGTATTTT

D: -
V: TRBV11-1
J: TRBJ1-1
size: -
CDR3: CATVGGTTNTEAIF
DNA: TGTGCCACTGTTGGAGGGACCACGAACACTGAAGCTATCTTT

D: -
V: TRBV6-6
J: TRBJ2-2
size: -
CDR3: CASSRQIRTGRTGELFF
DNA: TGTGCCAGCAGTCGCCAGATCAGGACGGGGAGAACCGGGGAGCTGTTTTTC

D: -
V: TRBV5-1
J: TRBJ2-7
size: few
CDR3: CASSLGHDYEQYF
DNA: TGCGCCAGCAGCTTAGGACACGACTACGAGCAGTACTTC

D: -
V: TRBV6-1
J: TRBJ2-1
size: -
CDR3: CASSAWSKENNEQFF
DNA: TGTGCCAGCAGTGCGTGGAGTAAGGAGAACAATGAGCAGTTCTTC

D: -
V: TRBV11-3
J: TRBJ2-6
size: -
CDR3: CASSQRGSGANLMTF
DNA: TGTGCCAGCAGCCAACGGGGTTCTGGGGCCAACCTCATGACTTTC

D: TRBD2
V: TRBV5-1
J: TRBJ2-1
size: -
CDR3: CASSSLGLAGARYNEQFF
DNA: TGCGCCAGCAGCTCACTGGGACTAGCGGGGGCCAGGTACAATGAGCAGTTCTTC